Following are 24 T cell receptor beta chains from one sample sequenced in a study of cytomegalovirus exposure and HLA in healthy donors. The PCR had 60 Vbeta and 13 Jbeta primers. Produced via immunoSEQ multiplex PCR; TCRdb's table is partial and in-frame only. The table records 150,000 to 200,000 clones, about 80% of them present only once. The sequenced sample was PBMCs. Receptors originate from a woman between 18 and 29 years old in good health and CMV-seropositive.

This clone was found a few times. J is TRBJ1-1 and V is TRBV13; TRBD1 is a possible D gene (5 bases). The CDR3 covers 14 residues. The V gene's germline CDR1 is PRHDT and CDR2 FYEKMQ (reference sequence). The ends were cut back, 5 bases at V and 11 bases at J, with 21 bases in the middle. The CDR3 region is CASSPRFTGSHAFF. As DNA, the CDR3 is TGTGCCAGCAGCCCCCGGTTCACAGGCTCTCATGCTTTCTTT.

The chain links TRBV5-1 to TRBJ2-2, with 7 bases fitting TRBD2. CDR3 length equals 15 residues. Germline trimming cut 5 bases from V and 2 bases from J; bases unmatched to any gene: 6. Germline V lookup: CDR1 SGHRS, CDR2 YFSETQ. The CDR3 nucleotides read TGCGCCAGCAGGAGTGGGGACTATAACACCGGGGAGCTGTTTTTT. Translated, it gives CASRSGDYNTGELFF.

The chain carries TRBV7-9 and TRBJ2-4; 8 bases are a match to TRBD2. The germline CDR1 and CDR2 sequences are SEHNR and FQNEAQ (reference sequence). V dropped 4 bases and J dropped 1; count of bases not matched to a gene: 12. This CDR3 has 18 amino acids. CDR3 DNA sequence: TGTGCCAGCAGCTCCTCGGCGGGGGGCGTCTCGGCCAAAAACATTCAGTACTTC. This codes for CASSSSAGGVSAKNIQYF.

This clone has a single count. CDR3 coding DNA: TGTGCCTGGAGTGTATGGTCTAGCGGGGGAGTGAAAGAGACCCAGTACTTC. Translation gives CAWSVWSSGGVKETQYF. The gene calls are TRBV30 and TRBJ2-5; 10 bases are a match to TRBD2. Germline CDR1 reads GTSNPN; CDR2 reads SVGIG (reference sequence). The CDR3 has 17 amino acids. The V segment lost 0 bases and the J segment 3 bases; nucleotides outside the gene matches: 10.

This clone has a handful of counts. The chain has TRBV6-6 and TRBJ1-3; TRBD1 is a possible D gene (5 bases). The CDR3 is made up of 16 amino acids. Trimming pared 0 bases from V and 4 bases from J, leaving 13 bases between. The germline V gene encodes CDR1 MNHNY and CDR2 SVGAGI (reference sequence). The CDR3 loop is CASSYSGWDSGNTIYF. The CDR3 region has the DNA TGTGCCAGCAGTTACTCGGGCTGGGACTCAGGAAACACCATATATTTT.

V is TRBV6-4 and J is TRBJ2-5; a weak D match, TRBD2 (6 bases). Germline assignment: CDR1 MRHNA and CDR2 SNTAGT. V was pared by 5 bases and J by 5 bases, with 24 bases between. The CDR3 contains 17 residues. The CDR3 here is CASSTPRGREVRETQYF. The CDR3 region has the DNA TGTGCCAGCAGTACCCCCCGGGGCAGGGAGGTGAGGGAGACCCAGTACTTC.

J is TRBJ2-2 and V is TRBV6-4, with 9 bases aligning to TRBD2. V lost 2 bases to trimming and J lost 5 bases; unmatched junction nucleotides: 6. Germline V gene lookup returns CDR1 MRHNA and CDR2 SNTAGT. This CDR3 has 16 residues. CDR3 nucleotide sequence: TGTGCCAGCAGTGACGCGGCTAGCGGGGATACCGGGGAGCTGTTTTTT. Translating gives CASSDAASGDTGELFF.

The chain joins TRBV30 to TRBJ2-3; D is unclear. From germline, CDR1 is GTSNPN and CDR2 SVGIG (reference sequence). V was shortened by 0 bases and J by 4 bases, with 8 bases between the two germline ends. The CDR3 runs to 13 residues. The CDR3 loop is CAWSVKTPDTQYF. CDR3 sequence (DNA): TGTGCCTGGAGTGTAAAGACTCCAGATACGCAGTATTTT.

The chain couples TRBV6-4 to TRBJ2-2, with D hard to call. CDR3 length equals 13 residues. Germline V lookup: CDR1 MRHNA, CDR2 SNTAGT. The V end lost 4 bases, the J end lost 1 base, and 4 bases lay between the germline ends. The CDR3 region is CASSAGNTGELFF. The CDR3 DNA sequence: TGTGCCAGCAGTGCAGGGAACACCGGGGAGCTGTTTTTT.

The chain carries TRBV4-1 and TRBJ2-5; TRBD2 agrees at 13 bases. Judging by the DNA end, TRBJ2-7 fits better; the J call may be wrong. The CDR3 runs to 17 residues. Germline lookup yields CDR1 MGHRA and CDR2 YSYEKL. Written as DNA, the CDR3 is TGCGCCAGCAGCCAAGGGACTAGCGGGGGAATCTCCTACGAGCAGTACTTC. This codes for CASSQGTSGGISYEQYF.

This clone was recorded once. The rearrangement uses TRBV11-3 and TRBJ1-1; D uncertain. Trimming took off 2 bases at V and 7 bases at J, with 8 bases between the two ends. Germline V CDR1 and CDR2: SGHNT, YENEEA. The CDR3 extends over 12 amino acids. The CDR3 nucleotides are TGTGCCAGCAGCTTAAGGCGGGGTGAAGCTTTCTTT. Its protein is CASSLRRGEAFF.

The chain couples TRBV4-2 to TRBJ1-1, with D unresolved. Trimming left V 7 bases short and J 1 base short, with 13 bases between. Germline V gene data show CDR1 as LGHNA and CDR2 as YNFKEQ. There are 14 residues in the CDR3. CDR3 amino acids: CASTFRSGNTEAFF. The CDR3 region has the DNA TGTGCCAGCACCTTCAGATCGGGGAACACTGAAGCTTTCTTT.

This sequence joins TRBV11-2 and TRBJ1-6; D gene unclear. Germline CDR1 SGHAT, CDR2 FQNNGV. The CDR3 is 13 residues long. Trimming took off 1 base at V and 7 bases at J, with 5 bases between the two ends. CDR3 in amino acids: CASSLAQNSPLHF. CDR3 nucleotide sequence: TGTGCCAGCAGCTTAGCACAGAATTCACCCCTCCACTTT.

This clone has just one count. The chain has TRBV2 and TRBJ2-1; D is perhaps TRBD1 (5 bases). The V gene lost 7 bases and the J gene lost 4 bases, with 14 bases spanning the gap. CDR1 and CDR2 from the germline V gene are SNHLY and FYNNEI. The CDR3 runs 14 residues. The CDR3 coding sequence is TGTGCCAGCACCCAGGGTCTAAGGTACAATGAGCAGTTCTTC. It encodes CASTQGLRYNEQFF. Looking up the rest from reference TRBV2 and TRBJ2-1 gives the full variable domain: EPEVTQTPSHQVTQMGQEVILRCVPISNHLYFYWYRQILGQKVEFLVSFYNNEISEKSEIFDDQFSVERPDGSNFTLKIRSTKLEDSAMYFCASTQGLRYNEQFFGPGTRLTVL.

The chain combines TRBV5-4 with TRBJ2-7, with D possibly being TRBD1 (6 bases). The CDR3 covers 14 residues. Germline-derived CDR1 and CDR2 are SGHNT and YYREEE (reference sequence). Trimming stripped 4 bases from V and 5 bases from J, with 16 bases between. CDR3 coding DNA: TGTGCCAGCAGCACCGCAGGGGCGAGTCACGAGCAGTACGTC. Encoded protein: CASSTAGASHEQYV.

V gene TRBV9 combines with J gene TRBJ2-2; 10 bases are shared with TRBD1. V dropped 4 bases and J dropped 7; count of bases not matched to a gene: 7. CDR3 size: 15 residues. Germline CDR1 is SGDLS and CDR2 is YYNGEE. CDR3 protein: CASSTWDRGVGELFF. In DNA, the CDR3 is TGTGCCAGCAGCACCTGGGACAGGGGCGTCGGGGAGCTGTTTTTT.

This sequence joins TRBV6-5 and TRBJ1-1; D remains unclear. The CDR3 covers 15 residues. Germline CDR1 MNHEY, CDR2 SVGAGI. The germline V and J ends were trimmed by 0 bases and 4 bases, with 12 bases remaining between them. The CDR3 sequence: CASSYSTGEGTEAFF. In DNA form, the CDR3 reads TGTGCCAGCAGTTACTCGACGGGTGAAGGCACTGAAGCTTTCTTT.

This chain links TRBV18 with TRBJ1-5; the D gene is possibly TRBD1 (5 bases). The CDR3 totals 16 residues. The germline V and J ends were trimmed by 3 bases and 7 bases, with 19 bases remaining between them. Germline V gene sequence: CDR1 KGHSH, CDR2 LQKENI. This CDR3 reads CASSPDNELFMQPQHF. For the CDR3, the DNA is TGTGCCAGCTCACCGGACAATGAGTTATTCATGCAGCCCCAGCATTTT.

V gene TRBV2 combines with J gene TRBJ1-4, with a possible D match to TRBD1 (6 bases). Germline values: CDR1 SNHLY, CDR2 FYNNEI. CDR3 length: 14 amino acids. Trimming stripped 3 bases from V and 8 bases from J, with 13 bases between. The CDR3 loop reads CASSETGFYEKLFF. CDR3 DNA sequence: TGTGCCAGCAGTGAGACAGGCTTTTACGAAAAACTGTTTTTT. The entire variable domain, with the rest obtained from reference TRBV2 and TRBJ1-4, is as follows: EPEVTQTPSHQVTQMGQEVILRCVPISNHLYFYWYRQILGQKVEFLVSFYNNEISEKSEIFDDQFSVERPDGSNFTLKIRSTKLEDSAMYFCASSETGFYEKLFFGSGTQLSVL.

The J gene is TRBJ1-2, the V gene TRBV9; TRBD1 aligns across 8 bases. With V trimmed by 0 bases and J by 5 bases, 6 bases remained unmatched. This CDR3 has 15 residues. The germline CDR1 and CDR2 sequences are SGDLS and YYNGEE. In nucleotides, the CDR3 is TGTGCCAGCAGCGTAGAGGCAGGGGGCGCATATGGCTACACCTTC. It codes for CASSVEAGGAYGYTF.

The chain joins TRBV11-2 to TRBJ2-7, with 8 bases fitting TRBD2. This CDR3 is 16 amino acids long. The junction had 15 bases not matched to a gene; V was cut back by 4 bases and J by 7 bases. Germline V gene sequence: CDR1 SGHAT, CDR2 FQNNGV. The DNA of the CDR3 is TGTGCCAGCAGCTGGAGCGCCGGGGGGGGACCTGGGGAGCAGTACGTC. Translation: CASSWSAGGGPGEQYV.

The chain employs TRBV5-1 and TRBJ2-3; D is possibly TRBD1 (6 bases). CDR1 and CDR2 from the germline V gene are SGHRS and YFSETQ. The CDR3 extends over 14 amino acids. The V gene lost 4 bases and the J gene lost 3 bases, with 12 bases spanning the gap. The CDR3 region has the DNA TGCGCCAGCAGCATTGACAGGCTTACAGATACGCAGTATTTT. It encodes CASSIDRLTDTQYF.

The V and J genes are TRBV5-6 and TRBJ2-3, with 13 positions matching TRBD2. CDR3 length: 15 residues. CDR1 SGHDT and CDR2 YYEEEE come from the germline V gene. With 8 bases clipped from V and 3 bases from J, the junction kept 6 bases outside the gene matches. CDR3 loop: CASSTSGGATDTQYF. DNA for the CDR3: TGTGCCAGTTCTACTAGCGGGGGGGCGACAGATACGCAGTATTTT. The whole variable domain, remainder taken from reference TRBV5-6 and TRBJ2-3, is DAGVTQSPTHLIKTRGQQVTLRCSPKSGHDTVSWYQQALGQGPQFIFQYYEEEERQRGNFPDRFSGHQFPNYSSELNVNALLLGDSALYLCASSTSGGATDTQYFGPGTRLTVL.

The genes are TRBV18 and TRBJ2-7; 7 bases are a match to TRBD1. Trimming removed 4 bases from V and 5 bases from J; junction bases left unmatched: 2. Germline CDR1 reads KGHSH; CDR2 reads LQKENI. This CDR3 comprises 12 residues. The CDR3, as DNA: TGTGCCAGCTCACAGGGGGCGGACGAGCAGTACGTC. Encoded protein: CASSQGADEQYV.